These T cell receptor beta chains were read from a single sample in a study of STAT5B mutations in CD4+ large granular lymphocyte leukemia. TCRdb keeps only in-frame clones here, not all; method: immunoSEQ multiplex PCR. Of approximately 36,000 clones in the sample, around 75% were seen once. The sample taken for sequencing was CD4+ T cells from blood buffy coats. The receptor source for this set is a human donor in good health. CDR3s include the opening cysteine and the closing phenylalanine or tryptophan. The order of the fields is J gene, CDR3 length, V gene, CDR3 protein.

>TRBJ2-3|19|TRBV5-1
CASSLVTPGQVGVTDTQYF
>TRBJ1-2|16|TRBV2
CASRRGPRLGNYGYTF
>TRBJ1-1|16|TRBV19
CASSIVSGGRPTEAFF
>TRBJ2-5|14|TRBV7-6
CASSLADRQETQYF
>TRBJ2-3|16|TRBV5-1
CASSLGTSGRADTQYF
>TRBJ2-2|14|TRBV28
CASSWTRGGGELFF
>TRBJ1-5|15|TRBV19
CASSIVQRHNQPQHF
>TRBJ1-5|14|TRBV19
CASSIFQGNQPQHF
>TRBJ1-1|18|TRBV7-9
CASSSTGRVSRATTEAFF
>TRBJ2-5|14|TRBV5-1
CASSFWGIQETQYF
>TRBJ2-7|11|TRBV6-5
CASSLGYEQYF
>TRBJ2-2|19|TRBV14
CASSQEWLAGGFNTGELFF
>TRBJ1-2|15|TRBV2
CASRSRRAGYYGYTF
>TRBJ1-4|11|TRBV7-3
CASGQLEKLFF
>TRBJ1-2|13|TRBV27
CASRRDRANGYTF
>TRBJ2-1|12|TRBV7-9
CASSWSYNEQFF
>TRBJ2-2|15|TRBV5-1
CASSYSTGDTGELFF
>TRBJ2-1|15|TRBV19
CASSSTSGRLNEQFF
>TRBJ2-1|17|TRBV18
CASSPMARSSSYNEQFF
>TRBJ1-6|17|TRBV5-1
CASSLGRTGTRNSPLHF
>TRBJ2-1|14|TRBV5-1
CASSGGQVNNEQFF
>TRBJ2-3|15|TRBV2
CASSLDRAATDTQYF
>TRBJ2-1|13|TRBV19
CASRPREGNEQFF
>TRBJ1-2|13|TRBV19
CASSKQGNYGYTF
>TRBJ2-5|12|TRBV11-2
CASSLVEETQYF
>TRBJ2-7|15|TRBV6-5
CASSYGGTGSYEQYF
>TRBJ1-2|15|TRBV4-3
CASSLGQGLNYGYTF
>TRBJ2-7|13|TRBV6-5
CASSYVGTYEQYF
>TRBJ2-5|15|TRBV27
CASSPTGPPEETQYF
>TRBJ2-5|13|TRBV25-1
CASSGTGQETQYF
>TRBJ1-2|13|TRBV5-8
CASSPDRDYGYTF
>TRBJ2-2|14|TRBV5-1
CASSFGQNTGELFF
>TRBJ2-5|17|TRBV14
CASSQGSGTGLQETQYF
>TRBJ2-1|14|TRBV19
CARKASAGQDEQFF
>TRBJ1-5|15|TRBV9
CASSVTGTGDQPQHF
>TRBJ2-1|12|TRBV7-9
CASSLAGPRGFF
>TRBJ1-2|14|TRBV19
CASSTRWDSYGYTF
>TRBJ2-1|12|TRBV5-1
CASSRTVDEQFF
>TRBJ2-1|14|TRBV5-4
CASSIGRGYNEQFF
>TRBJ2-2|13|TRBV4-1
CAIRDSNTGELFF
>TRBJ1-5|16|TRBV7-2
CASSLGGTGGRQPQHF
>TRBJ2-5|15|TRBV7-7
CASSLGGLAGESQYF
>TRBJ1-3|13|TRBV7-3
CASSLQGGNTIYF
>TRBJ1-2|15|TRBV6-5
CASSYSPGGTFGYTF
>TRBJ2-6|16|TRBV7-3
CASSLFGGPGANVLTF
>TRBJ2-5|13|TRBV18
CASSPQRRETQYF
>TRBJ2-7|14|TRBV29-1
CSVGRSGFSYEQYF
>TRBJ2-5|14|TRBV9
CASSVSGYQETQYF
>TRBJ2-7|16|TRBV18
CASSPLGTSVPYEQYF
>TRBJ2-1|15|TRBV19
CASSIRGSAYNEQFF
>TRBJ2-7|14|TRBV18
CASSPPGRASEQYF
>TRBJ2-7|20|TRBV7-8
CASSLSRGHFWDGNGYEQYF
>TRBJ2-5|10|TRBV2
CASSQETQYF
>TRBJ1-2|15|TRBV7-2
CASSSPLDRLTGYTF